The 30 T cell receptor beta chains presented below share a single source sample, sequenced in a study of CD8+ T cells in alopecia areata. After isolation, RNA underwent reverse transcription to generate cDNA as the sequencing template. This table comes from immunoSEQ multiplex PCR, and its TCRdb copy is limited to in-frame clones, with some not included. There are under 200,000 clones in the sample; less than 70% occur only once, and roughly 0.85% lies in the top ten. The treatment was: oral pan-JAK inhibitor, 5-10 mg twice daily. The sample consisted of CD4+ T cells sorted from blood, taken at week 4, from a patient treated with tofacitinib. The receptors here all came from a human donor with alopecia areata.

The chain recombines TRBV4-2 with TRBJ2-6; D gene uncertain. The CDR3 extends over 16 amino acids. The ends were cut back, 2 bases at V and 0 bases at J, with 8 bases in the middle. Germline V gene data show CDR1 as LGHNA and CDR2 as YNFKEQ. The CDR3 protein is CASSQILGSGANVLTF. As DNA, the CDR3 is TGTGCCAGCAGCCAAATACTTGGCTCTGGGGCCAACGTCCTGACTTTC.

The chain joins TRBV30 to TRBJ1-6; TRBD1 matches 8 bases. V gave up 0 bases and J gave up 9 bases; unmatched junction bases: 4. The CDR3 loop spans 14 amino acids. Per the germline V gene, CDR1 is GTSNPN and CDR2 is SVGIG (reference sequence). The CDR3: CAWSVQQGVSPLHF. DNA for the CDR3: TGTGCCTGGAGTGTACAACAGGGGGTTTCACCCCTCCACTTT.

As concerns this clone: The identical CDR3 is also encoded by other nucleotide sequences in the sample. The chain couples TRBV2 to TRBJ2-6, with D possibly being TRBD1 (5 bases). Germline CDR1 SNHLY, CDR2 FYNNEI. Trimming took 3 bases from V and 2 from J, leaving 5 bases between them. The CDR3 contains 14 residues. CDR3 amino acids: CASSDRAGANVLTF. Written as DNA, the CDR3 is TGTGCCAGCAGTGACAGGGCTGGGGCCAACGTCCTGACTTTC. Variable domain in full (rest from reference TRBV2 and TRBJ2-6): EPEVTQTPSHQVTQMGQEVILRCVPISNHLYFYWYRQILGQKVEFLVSFYNNEISEKSEIFDDQFSVERPDGSNFTLKIRSTKLEDSAMYFCASSDRAGANVLTFGAGSRLTVL.

The J gene is TRBJ2-6, the V gene TRBV29-1; no definite D call. The CDR3 covers 15 residues. CDR1 is SQVTM and CDR2 is ANQGSEA in the germline V gene. V lost 7 bases to trimming and J lost 0 bases, with 13 bases between them. CDR3 sequence: CSAILVGSGANVLTF. DNA of the CDR3: TGCAGCGCCATCCTTGTGGGCTCTGGGGCCAACGTCCTGACTTTC.

CDR3 in amino acids: CASRVLENTEAFF. The CDR3 coding sequence is TGTGCCAGCAGGGTTTTAGAGAACACTGAAGCTTTCTTT. The gene calls are TRBV25-1 and TRBJ1-1, with D hard to call. Per germline, CDR1 MGHDK and CDR2 SYGVNS. The CDR3 consists of 13 residues. Trimming stripped 6 bases from V and 1 base from J, with 9 bases between. Combining the CDR3 with reference TRBV25-1 and TRBJ1-1 gives the whole variable domain EADIYQTPRYLVIGTGKKITLECSQTMGHDKMYWYQQDPGMELHLIHYSYGVNSTEKGDLSSESTVSRIRTEHFPLTLESARPSHTSQYLCASRVLENTEAFFGQGTRLTVV.

This clone appeared a single time. The V and J genes are TRBV11-2 and TRBJ2-1; D is unresolved. The germline CDR1 and CDR2 sequences are SGHAT and FQNNGV. V lost 3 bases and J lost 7, with 7 bases in between. The CDR3 contains 12 residues. The CDR3: CASSFEPNEQFF. The CDR3, as DNA: TGTGCCAGCAGCTTCGAACCAAATGAGCAGTTCTTC.

CDR3 amino acids: CAWSGARGGYNEQFF. CDR3 bases: TGTGCCTGGAGCGGGGCGCGGGGGGGCTACAATGAGCAGTTCTTC. The chain carries TRBV30 and TRBJ2-1; the match to TRBD2 covers 9 bases. After removal of 3 bases from V and 3 bases from J, the junction contained 6 bases not matched to a gene. Germline lookup yields CDR1 GTSNPN and CDR2 SVGIG (reference sequence). The CDR3 contains 15 residues.

This clone showed up just once. This same CDR3 is encoded by further DNA sequences in the sample. The genes are TRBV30 and TRBJ2-7, with D unclear. V was pared by 4 bases and J by 4 bases, with 14 bases between. This CDR3 is built from 13 residues. Germline V gives CDR1 GTSNPN, CDR2 SVGIG (reference sequence). CDR3: CAWTRPALYEQYF. The CDR3, as DNA: TGTGCCTGGACCCGTCCGGCTCTATACGAGCAGTACTTC.

The chain couples TRBV30 to TRBJ1-2; no reliable D call. The CDR3 is 12 amino acids. Trimming removed 2 bases from V and 5 bases from J, with 9 bases in between. The germline CDR1 and CDR2 sequences are GTSNPN and SVGIG (reference sequence). This CDR3 reads CAWSPETYGYTF. For the CDR3, the DNA is TGTGCCTGGAGTCCAGAGACTTATGGCTACACCTTC.

This clone came up once. V usage is TRBV7-8 and J usage is TRBJ1-5; D is perhaps TRBD1 (5 bases). V gave up 0 bases and J gave up 4 bases, with 10 bases separating them. From germline, CDR1 is SGHVS and CDR2 FQNEAQ. The CDR3 contains 15 residues. The CDR3 here is CASSLARTRNQPQHF. In DNA, the CDR3 is TGTGCCAGCAGCTTAGCCCGGACACGAAATCAGCCCCAGCATTTT.

V and J are TRBV30 and TRBJ2-7; D ambiguous. The length of the CDR3 is 15 residues. Germline V gene data show CDR1 as GTSNPN and CDR2 as SVGIG (reference sequence). The V gene lost 3 bases and the J gene lost 3 bases, with 18 bases spanning the gap. The CDR3 DNA reads as TGTGCCTGGAGCTCCCCCGAGGATTTTGGCTACGAGCAGTACTTC. Its protein product is CAWSSPEDFGYEQYF.

The genes are TRBV29-1 and TRBJ2-2, with no clear D. Germline V lookup: CDR1 SQVTM, CDR2 ANQGSEA. Trimming took 4 bases from V and 5 from J, leaving 11 bases between them. There are 13 residues in the CDR3. In DNA, the CDR3 is TGCAGCGTTGCCCCGAAAGGGACCGGGGAGCTGTTTTTT. Protein sequence: CSVAPKGTGELFF.

This chain uses TRBV30 with TRBJ1-4; no definite D call. CDR3 length: 14 residues. Germline CDR1 and CDR2: GTSNPN and SVGIG (reference sequence). Trimming cost V 0 bases and J 7 bases, with 12 bases left between them. The CDR3 nucleotides read TGTGCCTGGAGTGTTATAGGGTATGGTGAAAAACTGTTTTTT. It yields the protein CAWSVIGYGEKLFF.

The J gene is TRBJ1-1, the V gene TRBV5-1; D remains unclear. Trimming cost V 4 bases and J 6 bases, with 16 bases left between them. Germline values: CDR1 SGHRS, CDR2 YFSETQ. This CDR3 comprises 14 residues. The CDR3 is CASSPDGRFSEAFF. The CDR3 DNA reads as TGCGCCAGCAGCCCGGACGGGCGTTTTTCTGAAGCTTTCTTT.

The rearrangement joins TRBV29-1 to TRBJ2-3; tentative D call: TRBD1 (5 bases). V was trimmed by 6 bases and J by 4 bases, leaving 11 bases between them. This CDR3 comprises 12 residues. Germline lookup yields CDR1 SQVTM and CDR2 ANQGSEA. The CDR3 is CSVRVPSDTQYF. The CDR3, as DNA: TGCAGCGTCAGGGTGCCCTCAGATACGCAGTATTTT.

The table lists this clone with a few counts. CDR3 sequence reads: CSVPGQGYLGEQFF. The CDR3 nucleotides are TGCAGCGTCCCGGGACAGGGCTATCTAGGGGAGCAGTTCTTC. The chain carries TRBV29-1 and TRBJ2-1, with 9 bases matching TRBD1. Losses at the gene ends were 6 bases for V and 10 bases for J; bases not matched to a gene: 13. Germline V gene data show CDR1 as SQVTM and CDR2 as ANQGSEA. The CDR3 covers 14 residues.

The genes are TRBV6-1 and TRBJ2-3; tentatively, D is TRBD2 (5 bases). Germline CDR1 reads MNHNS; CDR2 reads SASEGT. Deletions cut 4 bases from V and 0 bases from J, with 14 bases between. The CDR3 has 16 amino acids. The CDR3 region is CASSGFPGWSTDTQYF. For the CDR3, the DNA is TGTGCCAGCAGTGGGTTTCCGGGATGGAGCACAGATACGCAGTATTTT.

The chain carries TRBV27 and TRBJ1-6; D perhaps matches TRBD1 (5 bases). The CDR3 sequence is 12 residues long. The V end was cut by 6 bases, the J end by 14 bases, with 14 bases between. Germline loops: CDR1 MNHEY, CDR2 SMNVEV (reference sequence). Here the CDR3 DNA reads TGTGCCAGCAGATGGGCGAAGGGGTCCCTCCACTTT. Encoded protein: CASRWAKGSLHF.

The chain carries TRBV29-1 and TRBJ2-7; maybe TRBD1 (6 bases). Germline values: CDR1 SQVTM, CDR2 ANQGSEA. V was pared by 4 bases and J by 5 bases, with 15 bases between. The CDR3 has 13 residues. CDR3 residues: CSVGRGSMDEQYF. For the CDR3, the DNA is TGCAGCGTTGGCAGGGGCAGCATGGACGAGCAGTACTTC.

V and J are TRBV5-1 and TRBJ1-4; 10 nucleotides agree with TRBD1. CDR1 is SGHRS, CDR2 YFSETQ, per germline. Unmatched junction bases numbered 5, after V lost 4 bases and J lost 8 bases. This CDR3 spans 14 amino acids. CDR3 region: CASSQGQGNEKLFF. The CDR3 coding sequence is TGCGCCAGCAGCCAGGGACAGGGGAACGAAAAACTGTTTTTT.

The rearrangement links TRBV5-1 to TRBJ1-1; possibly TRBD1 for D (6 bases). The CDR3 consists of 16 residues. Trimming left V 1 base short and J 0 bases short, with 13 bases between. Germline V gives CDR1 SGHRS, CDR2 YFSETQ. The CDR3 here is CASSLPRGFMNTEAFF. The CDR3 nucleotides read TGCGCCAGCAGCTTGCCTAGGGGGTTCATGAACACTGAAGCTTTCTTT.

This clone was seen only a few times. V usage is TRBV11-3 and J usage is TRBJ2-2; 8 bases align to TRBD1. The ends lost 5 bases at V and 0 bases at J; junction bases unmatched: 11. Germline V CDR1 and CDR2: SGHNT, YENEEA. The CDR3 has 18 amino acids. The CDR3 sequence is CASSPGQADTPNTGELFF. DNA for the CDR3: TGTGCCAGCAGCCCGGGACAGGCAGATACTCCGAACACCGGGGAGCTGTTTTTT.

The chain couples TRBV30 to TRBJ1-5; D is unclear. Germline V lookup: CDR1 GTSNPN, CDR2 SVGIG (reference sequence). Trimming took 3 bases from V and 7 from J, leaving 16 bases between them. The CDR3 has 14 residues. DNA of the CDR3: TGTGCCTGGAGCCCCGGTTTGGCAGCACAGCCCCAGCATTTT. Encoded protein: CAWSPGLAAQPQHF.

The V and J genes are TRBV9 and TRBJ1-5; unclear D gene. V was trimmed by 3 bases and J by 3 bases, leaving 10 bases between them. CDR1 and CDR2 from the germline V gene are SGDLS and YYNGEE. The CDR3 is 14 amino acids. The CDR3 sequence is CASSDGSYNQPQHF. CDR3 nucleotides: TGTGCCAGCAGCGATGGATCTTACAATCAGCCCCAGCATTTT.

The table lists this clone with a few counts. Distinct nucleotide sequences in the sample also encode this CDR3. The chain joins TRBV29-1 to TRBJ1-5; 10 bases line up with TRBD1. The J segment lost 4 bases and the V segment lost 6 bases, leaving 3 bases of the junction unmatched. The CDR3 is 13 residues long. The germline gives CDR1 SQVTM, CDR2 ANQGSEA. Written as DNA, the CDR3 is TGCAGCGTGGGGGGACAGGGGAATCAGCCCCAGCATTTT. Translating it yields CSVGGQGNQPQHF.

This clone was observed a handful of times. The chain has TRBV29-1 and TRBJ2-1; 12 bases agree with TRBD2. J was trimmed by 2 bases and V by 4 bases; bases with no gene match: 6. Germline values: CDR1 SQVTM, CDR2 ANQGSEA. The length of the CDR3 is 16 residues. The CDR3 loop is CSVGTSGIPPYNEQFF. The DNA of the CDR3 is TGCAGCGTTGGGACTAGCGGGATCCCTCCCTACAATGAGCAGTTCTTC.

The J gene is TRBJ2-2, the V gene TRBV6-6; 8 nucleotides agree with TRBD1. The CDR3 is made up of 16 amino acids. The germline gives CDR1 MNHNY, CDR2 SVGAGI (reference sequence). Trimming at V came to 5 bases and at J to 4 bases, leaving 9 bases not matched to a gene. In DNA form, the CDR3 reads TGTGCCAGCAGTCCCAAGGACAGGGAGGCCACCGGGGAGCTGTTTTTT. It specifies CASSPKDREATGELFF.

CDR3 residues: CASQLIGNSPLHF. CDR3 DNA: TGTGCCAGCCAACTTATCGGGAATTCACCCCTCCACTTT. The chain couples TRBV19 to TRBJ1-6; D ambiguous. Germline loops: CDR1 LNHDA, CDR2 SQIVND (reference sequence). The CDR3 loop spans 13 amino acids. V lost 9 bases, J lost 7 bases, and 13 bases lay in between.

The chain links TRBV6-5 to TRBJ1-1, with D possibly TRBD1 on 6 matching bases. V was trimmed by 7 bases and J by 7 bases, leaving 13 bases between them. CDR1 and CDR2 from the germline V gene are MNHEY and SVGAGI. CDR3 length: 12 residues. The CDR3 sequence is CASTPEGDEAFF. The CDR3 nucleotides are TGTGCCAGCACCCCTGAGGGGGATGAAGCTTTCTTT.

This rearrangement joins TRBV25-1 to TRBJ2-5, with D perhaps TRBD2 (5 bases). Germline V gene sequence: CDR1 MGHDK, CDR2 SYGVNS. The CDR3 contains 16 residues. Trimming pared 2 bases from V and 2 bases from J, leaving 15 bases between. The CDR3 region is CASSEGGHLTQETQYF. The DNA for the CDR3 is TGTGCCAGCAGTGAAGGAGGTCATCTAACACAAGAGACCCAGTACTTC. The whole variable domain, filled in from reference TRBV25-1 and TRBJ2-5, reads EADIYQTPRYLVIGTGKKITLECSQTMGHDKMYWYQQDPGMELHLIHYSYGVNSTEKGDLSSESTVSRIRTEHFPLTLESARPSHTSQYLCASSEGGHLTQETQYFGPGTRLLVL.